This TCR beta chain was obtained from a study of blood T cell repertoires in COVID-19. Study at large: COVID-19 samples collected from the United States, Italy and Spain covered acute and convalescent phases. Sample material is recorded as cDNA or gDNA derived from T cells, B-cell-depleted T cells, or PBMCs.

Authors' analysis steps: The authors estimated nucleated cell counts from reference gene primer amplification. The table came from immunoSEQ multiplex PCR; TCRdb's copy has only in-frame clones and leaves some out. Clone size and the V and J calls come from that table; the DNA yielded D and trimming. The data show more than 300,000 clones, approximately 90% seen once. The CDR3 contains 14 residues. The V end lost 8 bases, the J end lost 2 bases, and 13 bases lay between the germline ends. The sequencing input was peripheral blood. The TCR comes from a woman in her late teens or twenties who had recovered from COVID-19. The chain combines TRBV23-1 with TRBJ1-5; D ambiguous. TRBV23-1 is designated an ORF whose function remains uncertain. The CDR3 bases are TGCGCCAGCGCGGGCCCCCGCGGCAATCAGCCCCAGCATTTT. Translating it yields CASAGPRGNQPQHF.